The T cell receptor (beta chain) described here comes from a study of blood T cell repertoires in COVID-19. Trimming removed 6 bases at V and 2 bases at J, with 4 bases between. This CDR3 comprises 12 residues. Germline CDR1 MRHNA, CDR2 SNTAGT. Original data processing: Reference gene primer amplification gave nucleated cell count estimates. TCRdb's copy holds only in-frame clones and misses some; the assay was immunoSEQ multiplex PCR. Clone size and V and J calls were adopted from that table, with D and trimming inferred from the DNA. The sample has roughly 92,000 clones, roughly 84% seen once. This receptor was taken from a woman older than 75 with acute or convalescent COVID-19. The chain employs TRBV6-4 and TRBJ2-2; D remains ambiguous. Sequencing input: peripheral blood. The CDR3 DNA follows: TGTGCCAGCAGAGCTAACACCGGGGAGCTGTTTTTT. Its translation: CASRANTGELFF.